The 20 T cell receptor beta chains reported below all come from one sample, sequenced in a study of cytomegalovirus exposure and HLA in healthy donors (dated by TCRdb to about 2017). Preparation of the library involved the immunoSEQ multiplex PCR assay. A mixture of 60 forward primers for TCR Vbeta segments and 13 reverse primers for TCR Jbeta segments was used in the multiplex PCR. The immuneACCESS repertoire file appears here via TCRdb, limited to in-frame rearrangements. These files lack a portion of the clones; in checked studies, under half of the deficit traces to unresolved V genes, and the cause of the others is not known. The sample includes approximately 88,000 clones, with 76% observed a single time. The ten largest clones take up about 1.4% of the sample. The sequenced material came from PBMCs. The receptors originated from a male donor in good health and CMV-seronegative.

The rearrangement links TRBV7-2 to TRBJ1-2, with a weak D call TRBD1 (6 bases). The CDR3 extends over 12 amino acids. With 5 bases removed from V and 8 bases from J, the gap between germline ends came to 12 bases. Germline CDR1 SGHTA, CDR2 FQGNSA. The CDR3 here is CASSPGEWGYTF. The CDR3 DNA reads TGTGCCAGCAGCCCAGGGGAGTGGGGCTACACCTTC.

In this sample, this clone turned up a few times. The chain uses TRBV5-1 and TRBJ2-5; 7 nucleotides line up with TRBD2. The V gene end was trimmed by 4 bases and the J gene end by 2 bases; junction bases not matched to a gene: 2. Per the germline V gene, CDR1 is SGHRS and CDR2 is YFSETQ. CDR3 length: 13 residues. Written as DNA, the CDR3 is TGCGCCAGCAGCGCTAGCGGACAAGAGACCCAGTACTTC. Its translation: CASSASGQETQYF. The full variable domain, in which reference TRBV5-1 and TRBJ2-5 provide the parts outside the CDR3, is KAGVTQTPRYLIKTRGQQVTLSCSPISGHRSVSWYQQTPGQGLQFLFEYFSETQRNKGNFPGRFSGRQFSNSRSEMNVSTLELGDSALYLCASSASGQETQYFGPGTRLLVL.

This clone was counted between two and nine times. The chain carries TRBV4-3 and TRBJ2-7; tentative D call: TRBD2 (5 bases). The V end was cut by 0 bases, the J end by 2 bases, with 11 bases between. There are 15 residues in the CDR3. Germline values: CDR1 LGHNA, CDR2 YSLEER. CDR3 in amino acids: CASSQDAIGAYEQYF. The CDR3 coding sequence is TGCGCCAGCAGCCAAGATGCCATCGGGGCCTACGAGCAGTACTTC.

Notes on this clone: Other DNA sequences in this sample translate to the same CDR3. The chain couples TRBV11-2 to TRBJ2-1; D is possibly TRBD2 (5 bases). This CDR3 spans 13 amino acids. Germline V gives CDR1 SGHAT, CDR2 FQNNGV. V was clipped by 1 base and J by 7 bases, with 8 bases between them. The CDR3 DNA reads TGTGCCAGCAGCTTAGTTCGGGGTAATGAGCAGTTCTTC. Protein sequence: CASSLVRGNEQFF. Supplemented by reference TRBV11-2 and TRBJ2-1, the full variable domain reads EAGVAQSPRYKIIEKRQSVAFWCNPISGHATLYWYQQILGQGPKLLIQFQNNGVVDDSQLPKDRFSAERLKGVDSTLKIQPAKLEDSAVYLCASSLVRGNEQFFGPGTRLTVL.

The chain recombines TRBV28 with TRBJ1-1, with 7 positions matching TRBD1. This CDR3 comprises 16 residues. Per germline, CDR1 MDHEN and CDR2 SYDVKM. The J segment lost 5 bases and the V segment lost 1 base, leaving 10 bases of the junction unmatched. The CDR3 DNA reads TGTGCCAGCAGTTTATTACCAGGGGGTCTGGGTACTGAAGCTTTCTTT. Residues: CASSLLPGGLGTEAFF.

The chain links TRBV7-9 to TRBJ2-7, with TRBD1 as a possible D gene (5 bases). The CDR3 covers 14 residues. Per germline, CDR1 SEHNR and CDR2 FQNEAQ (reference sequence). V was pared by 3 bases and J by 6 bases, with 15 bases between. CDR3 in DNA: TGTGCCAGCAGCTTGGACACCCTATGGGGCGAGCAGTACTTC. Its translation: CASSLDTLWGEQYF.

This clone was recorded a few times. The CDR3, as DNA: TGTGCCAGCAGTGAAATCGGGGGGAATGGCTACACCTTC. This codes for CASSEIGGNGYTF. The rearrangement uses TRBV6-1 and TRBJ1-2, with TRBD1 as a possible D gene (5 bases). V lost 2 bases to trimming and J lost 6 bases, with 10 bases between them. Germline V CDR1 and CDR2: MNHNS, SASEGT. This CDR3 region has 13 residues.

The chain couples TRBV5-6 to TRBJ1-2; 7 bases are a match to TRBD1. Germline V lookup: CDR1 SGHDT, CDR2 YYEEEE. This CDR3 has 13 residues. J gave up 7 bases and V 6 bases, and 9 bases lay outside the gene matches. For the CDR3, the DNA is TGTGCCAGCACTTTCCCAGGGGGGCGTGGCTACACCTTC. Its translation: CASTFPGGRGYTF.

This clone occurred once. The chain employs TRBV11-2 and TRBJ2-3, with 13 bases aligning to TRBD2. Trimming cost V 6 bases and J 6 bases; bases outside gene matches: 12. CDR3 size: 17 residues. Per germline, CDR1 SGHAT and CDR2 FQNNGV. This CDR3 is CASSSSGTSGTFDTQYF. CDR3 nucleotides: TGTGCCAGCAGTTCTTCCGGGACTAGCGGGACATTCGATACGCAGTATTTT. The variable domain in full, with the rest retrieved from reference TRBV11-2 and TRBJ2-3, is EAGVAQSPRYKIIEKRQSVAFWCNPISGHATLYWYQQILGQGPKLLIQFQNNGVVDDSQLPKDRFSAERLKGVDSTLKIQPAKLEDSAVYLCASSSSGTSGTFDTQYFGPGTRLTVL.

CDR3 bases: TGTGCCAGCAGTTTATGGGGGGGGCCAGAAGAGACCCAGTACTTC. Residues: CASSLWGGPEETQYF. J is TRBJ2-5 and V is TRBV27; D possibly corresponds to TRBD2 (7 bases). V gave up 1 base and J gave up 3 bases, with 12 bases separating them. This CDR3 spans 15 amino acids. Germline V lookup: CDR1 MNHEY, CDR2 SMNVEV (reference sequence).

This chain connects TRBV29-1 to TRBJ1-2; D ambiguous. Between the trimmed V and J ends, which lost 7 bases and 4 bases, there was a span of 16 bases. CDR1 SQVTM and CDR2 ANQGSEA come from the germline V gene. There are 13 residues in the CDR3. The CDR3 protein is CSATRTGGYGYTF. The CDR3 DNA follows: TGCAGCGCCACCCGTACGGGTGGCTATGGCTACACCTTC.

This clone was seen just once. V usage is TRBV15 and J usage is TRBJ1-5; 7 positions agree with TRBD1. CDR1 and CDR2 (germline): LNHNV, YYDKDF (reference sequence). With 8 bases clipped from V and 0 bases from J, the junction kept 13 bases outside the gene matches. The CDR3 has 17 residues. The CDR3 loop is CATAPVPGQVSNQPQHF. The CDR3 DNA sequence: TGTGCCACCGCCCCGGTCCCTGGACAGGTTAGCAATCAGCCCCAGCATTTT.

Points on this clone: The junction departs from the called germline gene at one end, perhaps through a read error. V usage is TRBV6-4 and J usage is TRBJ2-3; 7 bases agree with TRBD2. There are 22 residues in the CDR3. Looked up from germline, CDR1 is MRHNA and CDR2 is SNTAGT. The CDR3: CASRDYISSGRSTREETDTQYF. DNA for the CDR3: TGTGCCAGCAGAGACTATATATCTAGTGGTCGTTCGACCCGGGAGGAGACAGATACGCAGTATTTT.

CDR3 loop: CASSGRSYNEQFF. The CDR3 region has the DNA TGTGCCAGCAGCGGGAGGTCTTACAATGAGCAGTTCTTC. The chain recombines TRBV9 with TRBJ2-1; weak D call: TRBD2 (5 bases). The germline CDR1 and CDR2 sequences are SGDLS and YYNGEE. The CDR3 consists of 13 residues. The V end was cut by 3 bases, the J end by 4 bases, with 8 bases between.

J is TRBJ2-7 and V is TRBV5-6, with D uncertain. This CDR3 is 12 amino acids long. The germline V gene encodes CDR1 SGHDT and CDR2 YYEEEE. V gave up 2 bases and J gave up 1 base, with 4 bases separating them. The CDR3 DNA reads as TGTGCCAGCAGCTTACAGTCCTACGAGCAGTACTTC. Translating it yields CASSLQSYEQYF.

CDR3 DNA: TGTGCCAGCAGTACAGGGCTCCGGAACACTGAAGCTTTCTTT. Protein sequence: CASSTGLRNTEAFF. The gene calls are TRBV6-4 and TRBJ1-1, with a possible D match to TRBD1 (6 bases). This CDR3 region has 14 residues. V lost 5 bases and J 1 base, leaving 11 bases between the germline ends. Looked up from germline, CDR1 is MRHNA and CDR2 is SNTAGT.

V is TRBV2 and J is TRBJ2-1; 8 bases match TRBD1. Trimming at V came to 7 bases and at J to 9 bases, leaving 11 bases not matched to a gene. The CDR3 extends over 14 amino acids. Germline loops: CDR1 SNHLY, CDR2 FYNNEI. The CDR3 sequence: CASTQTGARGEQFF. CDR3 nucleotide sequence: TGTGCCAGCACTCAGACAGGGGCCCGGGGTGAGCAGTTCTTC.

A word on this clone: Other nucleotide sequences in the sample specify the same CDR3. The V and J genes are TRBV6-5 and TRBJ2-1; a possible D gene is TRBD1 (6 bases). Germline V gene lookup returns CDR1 MNHEY and CDR2 SVGAGI. Trimming pared 2 bases from V and 7 bases from J, leaving 6 bases between. CDR3 length equals 12 residues. The CDR3 here is CASSYRGNEQFF. The CDR3 DNA follows: TGTGCCAGCAGTTACAGGGGGAATGAGCAGTTCTTC.

Concerning this clone itself: At one end, the junction sequence differs from germline, possibly due to a read error. The chain recombines TRBV4-1 with TRBJ2-7, with D possibly matching TRBD2 (5 bases). Germline CDR1 MGHRA, CDR2 YSYEKL. The CDR3 runs 12 residues. The CDR3 region has the DNA TGCGCCAGCGGCCAAGATTCGGGGAAGCAGTACTTC. It encodes CASGQDSGKQYF.

The V and J genes are TRBV18 and TRBJ2-1; no clear D gene. With 6 bases removed from V and 3 bases from J, the gap between germline ends came to 3 bases. Germline V lookup: CDR1 KGHSH, CDR2 LQKENI. CDR3 length equals 11 residues. The chain's CDR3 is CASSLYNEQFF. The DNA of the CDR3 is TGTGCCAGCTCCCTCTACAATGAGCAGTTCTTC. The full variable domain, its missing parts supplied by reference TRBV18 and TRBJ2-1, is NAGVMQNPRHLVRRRGQEARLRCSPMKGHSHVYWYRQLPEEGLKFMVYLQKENIIDESGMPKERFSAEFPKEGPSILRIQQVVRGDSAAYFCASSLYNEQFFGPGTRLTVL.